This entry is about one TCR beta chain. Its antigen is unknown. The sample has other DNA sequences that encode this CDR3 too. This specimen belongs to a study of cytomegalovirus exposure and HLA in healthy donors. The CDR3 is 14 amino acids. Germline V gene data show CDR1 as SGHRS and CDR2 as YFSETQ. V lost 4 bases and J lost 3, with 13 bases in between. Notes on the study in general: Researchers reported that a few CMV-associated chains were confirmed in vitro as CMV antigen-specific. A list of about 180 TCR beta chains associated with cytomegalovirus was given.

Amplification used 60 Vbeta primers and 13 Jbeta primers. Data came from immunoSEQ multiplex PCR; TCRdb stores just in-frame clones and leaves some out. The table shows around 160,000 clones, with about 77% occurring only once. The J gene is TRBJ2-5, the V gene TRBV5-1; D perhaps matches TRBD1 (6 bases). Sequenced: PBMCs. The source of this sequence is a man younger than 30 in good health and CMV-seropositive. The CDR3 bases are TGCGCCAGCAGCCCCGGGACATTGAAAGAGACCCAGTACTTC. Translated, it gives CASSPGTLKETQYF.